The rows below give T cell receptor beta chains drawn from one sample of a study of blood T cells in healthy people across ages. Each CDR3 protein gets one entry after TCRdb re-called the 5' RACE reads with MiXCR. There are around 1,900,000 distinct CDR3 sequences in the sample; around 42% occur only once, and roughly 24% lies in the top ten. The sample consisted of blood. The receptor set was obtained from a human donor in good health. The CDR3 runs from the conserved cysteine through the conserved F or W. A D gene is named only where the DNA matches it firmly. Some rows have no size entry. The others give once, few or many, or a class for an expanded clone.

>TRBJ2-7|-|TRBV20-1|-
TGCAGTGCTTCCCACAGGGTGGGTAACGAGCAGTACTTC
CSASHRVGNEQYF
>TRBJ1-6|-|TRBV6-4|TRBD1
TGTGCCAGCAGTTCGACAGGGGTAGATTCACCCCTCCACTTT
CASSSTGVDSPLHF
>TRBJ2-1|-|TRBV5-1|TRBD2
TGCGCCAGCAGCACCGCGGGGGGGCCAGGCAATGAGCAGTTCTTC
CASSTAGGPGNEQFF
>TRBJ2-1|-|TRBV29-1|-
TGCAGCGTTGATGGGGGGTTCGGGACCAATGAGCAGTTCTTC
CSVDGGFGTNEQFF
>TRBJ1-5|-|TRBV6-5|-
TGTGCCAGCAGTCCCCAGGTTTCAGGACAGCCCCAGCATTTT
CASSPQVSGQPQHF
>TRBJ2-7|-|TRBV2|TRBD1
TGTGCCAGCACCAGGGACAGCGGCTACGAGCAGTACTTC
CASTRDSGYEQYF
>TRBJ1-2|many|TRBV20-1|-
TGCAGTGCAAAAATCCCGGGCGGTCGGCGGGGCTACACCTTC
CSAKIPGGRRGYTF
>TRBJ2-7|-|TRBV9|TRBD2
TGTGCCAGCACCGCCAAGGGGCGGGGGGAGCAGTACGAGCAGTACTTC
CASTAKGRGEQYEQYF
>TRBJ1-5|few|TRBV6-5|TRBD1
TGTGCCAGCAGTTACCTCCGAGGGGACAGGGGTGGGAGCAATCAGCCCCAGCATTTT
CASSYLRGDRGGSNQPQHF
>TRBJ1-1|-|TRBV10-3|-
TGTGCCATCGCGGGCGGCCTGGAGTCTGAAGCTTTCTTT
CAIAGGLESEAFF
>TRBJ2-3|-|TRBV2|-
TGTGCCAGCAGCCTGGGCAGGGAAGTAATTGTAACGCAGTATTTT
CASSLGREVIVTQYF
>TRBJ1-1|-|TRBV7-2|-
TGTGCCAGCAGCTTAGCGGGGGATTTTAGGGCTTTCTTT
CASSLAGDFRAFF
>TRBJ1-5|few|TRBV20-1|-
TGCAGTGCTAGAGCTGGGGGACACCCTTATAGCAATCAGCCCCAGCATTTT
CSARAGGHPYSNQPQHF
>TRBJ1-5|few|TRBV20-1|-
TGCAGTGCTTTCGGGACAAAGAATCAGCCCCAGCATTTT
CSAFGTKNQPQHF
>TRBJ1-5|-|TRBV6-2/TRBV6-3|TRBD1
TGTGCCAGCAGTTTTGGGACAGGGGACGGCAATCAGCCCCAGCATTTT
CASSFGTGDGNQPQHF
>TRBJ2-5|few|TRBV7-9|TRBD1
TGTGCCAGCAGGGCGGGACAGGCAGGACCGCAAGAGACCCAGTACTTC
CASRAGQAGPQETQYF
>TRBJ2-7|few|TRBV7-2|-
TGTGCCAGCAGCCTCCAGGGGAACCACGAGCAGTACTTC
CASSLQGNHEQYF
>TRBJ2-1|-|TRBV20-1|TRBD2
TGCAGTGCTAGACCACTAGCGGGGCTTGTGTTCATTCAGTTCTTC
CSARPLAGLVFIQFF
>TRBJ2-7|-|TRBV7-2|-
TGTGCCAGCAGCCTAACCCCAGCAGGGCTCTACGAGCAGTACTTC
CASSLTPAGLYEQYF
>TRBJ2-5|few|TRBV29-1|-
TGCAGCATGTGGAAGGGCGGGGAGACCCAGTACTTC
CSMWKGGETQYF
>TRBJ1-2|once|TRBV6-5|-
TGTGCCGCCGGACAGCCACTTAACTATGGCCACACCTTC
CAAGQPLNYGHTF
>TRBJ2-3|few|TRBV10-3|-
TGTGCCATCAGTGAGTTGGGGGGAGGCACAGATACGCAGTATTTT
CAISELGGGTDTQYF
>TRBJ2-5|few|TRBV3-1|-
TGTGCCAGCAGCCAACAGCGATCAAAAGAGACCCAGTACTTC
CASSQQRSKETQYF
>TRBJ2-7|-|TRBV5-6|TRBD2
TGTGCCAGCAGCCTAGGACTAGTTCTAGACGAGCAGTACTTC
CASSLGLVLDEQYF
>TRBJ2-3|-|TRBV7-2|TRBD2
TGTGCCAGCAGCTTAGGACCTAGCGGGGCTAGCACAGATACGCAGTATTTT
CASSLGPSGASTDTQYF
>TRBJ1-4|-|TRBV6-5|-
TGTGCCAGCAGTTACCCTGACAGGCCGAATGAAAAACTGTTTTTT
CASSYPDRPNEKLFF
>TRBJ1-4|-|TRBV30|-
TGTGCCTGGAGTGCGCGTATGTGGGGGGCCGGGGAAAAACTGTTTTTT
CAWSARMWGAGEKLFF
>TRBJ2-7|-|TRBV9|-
TGTGCCAGCAGCGCTCGGGACGGACAGAATTCCTACGAGCAGTACTTC
CASSARDGQNSYEQYF
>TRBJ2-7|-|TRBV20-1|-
TGCAGTGCTAGCGGGTATTCTTCAGGGTACGAGCAGTACTTC
CSASGYSSGYEQYF
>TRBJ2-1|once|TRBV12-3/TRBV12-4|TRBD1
TGTGCCAGCAGTCCGAATCGGGACAGTATAGAGCAGTTCTTC
CASSPNRDSIEQFF
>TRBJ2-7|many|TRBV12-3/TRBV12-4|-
TGTGCCAGCAGCTTACTCGGCGAGCAGTACTTC
CASSLLGEQYF
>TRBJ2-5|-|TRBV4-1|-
TGCGCCAGCAGCCCTGCGTCTTTAAAGGAGACCCAGTACTTC
CASSPASLKETQYF
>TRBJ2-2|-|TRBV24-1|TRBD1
TGTGCCACCAGTGATGGACAGGGGACCGGGGAGCTGTTTTTT
CATSDGQGTGELFF
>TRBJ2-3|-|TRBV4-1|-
TGCGCCAGCAGCCAAGACTCCGCTGCAGGGGATACGCAGTATTTT
CASSQDSAAGDTQYF
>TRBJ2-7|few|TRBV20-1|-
TGCAGTGCTAGAACGACAGGAAGGCACGAGCAGTACTTC
CSARTTGRHEQYF
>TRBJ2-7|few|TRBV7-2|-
TGTGCCAGCAGCTTAGGGGCGGGGCTGTACGAGCAGTACTTC
CASSLGAGLYEQYF
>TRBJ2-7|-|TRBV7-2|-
TGTGCCAGCAGCTCGCAGGGGGGTCACTACGAGCAGTACTTC
CASSSQGGHYEQYF
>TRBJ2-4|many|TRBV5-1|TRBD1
TGCGCCAGCAGCCTCATACCGGGACAGGGTAACAACATTCAGTACTTC
CASSLIPGQGNNIQYF
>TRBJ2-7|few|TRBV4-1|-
TGCGCCAGCAGCCCGATACTCGGGACACCGCGCTACGAGCAGTACTTC
CASSPILGTPRYEQYF
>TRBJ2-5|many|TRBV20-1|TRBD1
TGCAGTGCTAGAGGGGTCGGCGGGACAGGTCCCCAAGAGACCCAGTACTTC
CSARGVGGTGPQETQYF